Listed below are T cell receptor beta chains from one sample, sequenced in a study of identical twins. One entry per CDR3 protein, called by TCRdb with MiXCR from the 5' RACE reads. The repertoire holds 200,000 to 250,000 distinct CDR3 sequences, with around 6.9% as singletons. These sequences were also reported in another study, on yellow fever vaccine responses in identical twins.

Sequenced input: memory (CD45RO+) T cells sorted from blood. The receptors shown here come from a woman younger than 30 in good health. Both conserved end residues are part of each CDR3.

V gene	J gene	CDR3 protein
TRBV6-2/TRBV6-3	TRBJ2-7	CASSYSSSVRTYEQYF
TRBV3-1	TRBJ2-5	CASSQVKREGLGETQYF
TRBV25-1	TRBJ2-5	CASSEAETQYF
TRBV24-1	TRBJ1-4	CATSAGSEKLFF
TRBV5-1	TRBJ2-2	CASSLGLAGGTGELFF
TRBV30	TRBJ2-7	CAWSEPGYEQYF
TRBV4-1	TRBJ2-3	CASSLTLTASAYYTDTQYF
TRBV6-1	TRBJ2-7	CASTDRGPAREQYF
TRBV20-1	TRBJ2-1	CSALLGTGWNEQFF
TRBV20-1	TRBJ2-1	CSASSGSQSYNEQFF
TRBV5-1	TRBJ1-5	CASSFAGAHQPQHF
TRBV6-6	TRBJ1-1	CASLVGNTEAFF
TRBV14	TRBJ1-1	CASSPTKKSDMNTEAFF
TRBV12-3/TRBV12-4	TRBJ2-7	CASSLEGQSYEQYF
TRBV20-1	TRBJ2-5	CSAIKIGTETQYF
TRBV20-1	TRBJ2-7	CSARGLAGVSEQYF
TRBV19	TRBJ2-4	CATAYRGAGGKNIQYF